The 8 T cell receptor beta chains below all came from one sample that was sequenced in a study of cytomegalovirus exposure and HLA in healthy donors. Primers for the PCR totalled 60 Vbeta and 13 Jbeta. The data were produced by immunoSEQ multiplex PCR, yet TCRdb's version contains in-frame clones alone and is incomplete. The sample includes some 67,000 clones, 78% of them seen just once. Sequences were obtained from PBMCs. These receptors were obtained from a man aged 35-49 years in good health and CMV-seronegative.

The genes are TRBV27 and TRBJ1-1, with 9 bases fitting TRBD1. V lost 3 bases, J lost 11 bases, and 7 bases stayed unmatched. This CDR3 is built from 13 residues. CDR1 and CDR2 (germline): MNHEY, SMNVEV (reference sequence). This CDR3 is CASSFKQGAAAFF. In DNA form, the CDR3 reads TGTGCCAGCAGTTTTAAACAGGGGGCAGCGGCTTTCTTT.

This clone came up a few times. V gene TRBV27 combines with J gene TRBJ2-3; 7 nucleotides match TRBD1. The CDR3 runs to 17 residues. Germline V lookup: CDR1 MNHEY, CDR2 SMNVEV (reference sequence). V trimming: 2 bases; J trimming: 3 bases; junction bases outside the gene matches: 11. The CDR3 region is CASSLRPRVRGTDTQYF. The CDR3 DNA sequence: TGTGCCAGCAGTTTAAGGCCCCGAGTCAGGGGGACAGATACGCAGTATTTT.

The rearrangement joins TRBV10-2 to TRBJ1-2; 7 nucleotides agree with TRBD1. Looked up from germline, CDR1 is WSHSY and CDR2 is SAAADI. J lost 7 bases, V lost 6 bases, and 14 bases had no gene match. The CDR3 totals 15 residues. The CDR3 here is CASSAGTDREGGYTF. Written as DNA, the CDR3 is TGCGCCAGCAGCGCGGGGACAGATCGGGAGGGTGGCTACACCTTC.

The chain joins TRBV18 to TRBJ2-2; 10 bases are shared with TRBD1. Germline V gives CDR1 KGHSH, CDR2 LQKENI. V lost 3 bases, J lost 5 bases, and 3 bases stayed unmatched. CDR3 length: 15 residues. CDR3 in DNA: TGTGCCAGCTCACCCGGGACAGGGGAGACCGGGGAGCTGTTTTTT. Encoded protein: CASSPGTGETGELFF.

The chain employs TRBV28 and TRBJ2-3; D gene uncertain. V lost 3 bases to trimming and J lost 2 bases, with 12 bases between them. CDR1 MDHEN and CDR2 SYDVKM come from the germline V gene. The CDR3 is 15 amino acids. The CDR3 region is CASSFHKFPTDTQYF. For the CDR3, the DNA is TGTGCCAGCAGTTTCCACAAGTTTCCCACAGATACGCAGTATTTT.

There are a few counts of this clone. The chain couples TRBV9 to TRBJ2-2, with D tentatively TRBD1 (6 bases). Per the germline V gene, CDR1 is SGDLS and CDR2 is YYNGEE. CDR3 length equals 14 residues. Trimming removed 3 bases at V and 7 bases at J, with 13 bases between. In DNA form, the CDR3 reads TGTGCCAGCAGCGCGCGCCACAGGGTCGGGGAGCTGTTTTTT. Protein sequence: CASSARHRVGELFF.

The chain uses TRBV15 and TRBJ1-5; 9 nucleotides align to TRBD1. With V trimmed by 9 bases and J by 1 base, 4 bases remained unmatched. Germline V gene lookup returns CDR1 LNHNV and CDR2 YYDKDF (reference sequence). The CDR3 has 14 amino acids. The CDR3 DNA reads TGTGCCACTACAACAGGGGGCAGCAATCAGCCCCAGCATTTT. It codes for CATTTGGSNQPQHF.

This clone counts as medium-sized. This chain joins TRBV28 and TRBJ1-5, with 7 bases aligning to TRBD1. The germline V gene encodes CDR1 MDHEN and CDR2 SYDVKM. The CDR3 is 16 amino acids. V dropped 5 bases and J dropped 8; count of bases not matched to a gene: 15. CDR3 DNA: TGTGCCAGCAGTCCGGGGACAGATCCTCGAGGGGAGCCCCAGCATTTT. Protein: CASSPGTDPRGEPQHF.